These 18 T cell receptor beta chains share one sample of origin, sequenced in a study of brain T cells in children with intractable seizures. The repertoire was sequenced with immunoSEQ multiplex PCR; TCRdb's copy has only in-frame clones and lacks some. The sample records under 150,000 clones, around 94% being singletons. Sequenced here: peripheral blood, sampled at surgery. The receptors shown here come from a boy less than two years old with hemimegalencephaly and intractable seizures.

V and J are TRBV7-9 and TRBJ2-3, with unresolved D. Germline lookup yields CDR1 SEHNR and CDR2 FQNEAQ (reference sequence). Trimming cost V 2 bases and J 6 bases, with 6 bases left between them. The CDR3 is 12 amino acids. The CDR3 nucleotides are TGTGCCAGCAGCTTAAGCTGGGATACGCAGTATTTT. Residues: CASSLSWDTQYF.

Comment on this clone: This sample includes further DNA sequences coding for the same CDR3. This chain uses TRBV3-1 (or the pseudogene TRBV3-2) with TRBJ2-3, with 8 bases that match TRBD2. V gave up 8 bases and J gave up 0 bases; unmatched junction bases: 4. This CDR3 is built from 14 residues. Germline CDR1 and CDR2: LGHDT and YNNKEL (reference sequence). CDR3 nucleotide sequence: TGTGCCAGCTCCCCTAGCGGGAGCACAGATACGCAGTATTTT. Protein product: CASSPSGSTDTQYF.

The chain employs TRBV10-1 and TRBJ2-1; 11 bases are shared with TRBD2. The V and J ends lost 3 bases and 9 bases, in that order; junction bases with no gene match: 10. The germline gives CDR1 WNHNN, CDR2 SYGVQD (reference sequence). This CDR3 spans 16 amino acids. The CDR3 here is CASSEHTSGGPGEQFF. DNA of the CDR3: TGCGCCAGCAGTGAACATACTAGCGGGGGACCTGGTGAGCAGTTCTTC.

A note on this clone: The same CDR3 can be traced to other DNA sequences in this sample. This chain joins TRBV9 and TRBJ2-1; 7 positions match TRBD2. The CDR3 has 15 amino acids. The junction had 6 bases not matched to a gene; V was cut back by 2 bases and J by 4 bases. From germline, CDR1 is SGDLS and CDR2 YYNGEE. The CDR3 coding sequence is TGTGCCAGCAGCGTTGCGTCTAGCGGTTACAATGAGCAGTTCTTC. Translated, it gives CASSVASSGYNEQFF.

This clone was observed a few times. The chain has TRBV19 and TRBJ2-7; 12 positions match TRBD2. V shed 5 bases, J shed 1 base, and the junction held 3 bases outside the gene matches. Germline-derived CDR1 and CDR2 are LNHDA and SQIVND (reference sequence). The CDR3 is 15 residues long. CDR3 region: CASSSLAGGSYEQYF. CDR3 coding DNA: TGTGCCAGTAGTTCCCTAGCGGGAGGGTCCTACGAGCAGTACTTC.

This clone came up once. This sequence joins TRBV29-1 and TRBJ1-1; tentatively, D is TRBD1 (5 bases). CDR3 length: 12 residues. Looked up from germline, CDR1 is SQVTM and CDR2 is ANQGSEA. Between the trimmed V and J ends, which lost 1 base and 7 bases, there was a span of 10 bases. CDR3 in amino acids: CSVEGRADEAFF. The CDR3 nucleotides read TGCAGCGTTGAAGGCAGGGCCGATGAAGCTTTCTTT.

This rearrangement joins TRBV14 to TRBJ2-3; the D gene is possibly TRBD1 (5 bases). CDR3 length: 16 residues. The V gene's germline CDR1 is SGHDN and CDR2 FVKESK. V was clipped by 4 bases and J by 2 bases, with 16 bases between them. CDR3 loop: CASSPDNLGTTDTQYF. Written as DNA, the CDR3 is TGTGCCAGCAGCCCGGACAACCTTGGAACCACAGATACGCAGTATTTT. Variable domain in full (rest from reference TRBV14 and TRBJ2-3): EAGVTQFPSHSVIEKGQTVTLRCDPISGHDNLYWYRRVMGKEIKFLLHFVKESKQDESGMPNNRFLAERTGGTYSTLKVQPAELEDSGVYFCASSPDNLGTTDTQYFGPGTRLTVL.

This sequence joins TRBV12-3 or TRBV12-4 and TRBJ2-3; D possibly corresponds to TRBD2 (5 bases). CDR3 length equals 13 residues. Trimming took 4 bases from V and 6 from J, leaving 11 bases between them. CDR3 protein: CASSYSESDTQYF. CDR3 bases: TGTGCCAGCAGTTATAGCGAGAGCGATACGCAGTATTTT.

V and J are TRBV14 and TRBJ2-2; 8 bases agree with TRBD2. V trimming: 0 bases; J trimming: 6 bases; junction bases outside the gene matches: 9. This CDR3 region has 17 residues. Germline CDR1 and CDR2: SGHDN and FVKESK. CDR3 protein: CASSQDFGVAGSGELFF. The CDR3 nucleotides read TGTGCCAGCAGCCAAGATTTCGGGGTAGCGGGATCCGGGGAGCTGTTTTTT. Together with reference TRBV14 and TRBJ2-2, the CDR3 gives the full variable domain: EAGVTQFPSHSVIEKGQTVTLRCDPISGHDNLYWYRRVMGKEIKFLLHFVKESKQDESGMPNNRFLAERTGGTYSTLKVQPAELEDSGVYFCASSQDFGVAGSGELFFGEGSRLTVL.

This chain connects TRBV9 to TRBJ2-1, with unresolved D. Trimming stripped 4 bases from V and 1 base from J, with 3 bases between. Looked up from germline, CDR1 is SGDLS and CDR2 is YYNGEE. The CDR3 loop spans 12 amino acids. The CDR3 DNA follows: TGTGCCAGCAGCAATTCCTACAATGAGCAGTTCTTC. This sequence encodes CASSNSYNEQFF.

CDR3 sequence: CASRMTGESGYTF. The CDR3, as DNA: TGTGCCAGCCGGATGACTGGGGAAAGCGGCTACACCTTC. This chain joins TRBV19 and TRBJ1-2; no clear D. The CDR3 has 13 residues. Germline V lookup: CDR1 LNHDA, CDR2 SQIVND (reference sequence). The V end lost 9 bases, the J end lost 8 bases, and 19 bases lay between the germline ends.

V gene TRBV4-3 combines with J gene TRBJ2-5; D is ambiguous. CDR1 and CDR2 (germline): LGHNA, YSLEER. Trimming left V 0 bases short and J 4 bases short, with 18 bases between. This CDR3 contains 17 residues. The CDR3 nucleotides are TGCGCCAGCAGCCAAGAAATTTGGGCAGTCGCCGGAGAGACCCAGTACTTC. Its translation is CASSQEIWAVAGETQYF.

This chain connects TRBV5-4 to TRBJ2-3; a weak D match, TRBD1 (6 bases). Germline V gene lookup returns CDR1 SGHNT and CDR2 YYREEE (reference sequence). CDR3 length equals 14 residues. V lost 4 bases to trimming and J lost 3 bases, with 12 bases between them. The CDR3 sequence: CASSPRQGTDTQYF. The DNA of the CDR3 is TGTGCCAGCAGCCCCCGGCAGGGGACAGATACGCAGTATTTT.

The V call is TRBV2, the J call TRBJ2-3; 9 bases line up with TRBD1. With 5 bases clipped from V and 3 bases from J, the junction kept 9 bases outside the gene matches. The germline gives CDR1 SNHLY, CDR2 FYNNEI. The CDR3 totals 16 residues. CDR3 sequence: CASSPSTGGGTDTQYF. In nucleotides, the CDR3 is TGTGCCAGCAGTCCCTCGACAGGGGGTGGAACAGATACGCAGTATTTT.

The CDR3 sequence: CASSIADPGELFF. The CDR3 bases are TGTGCCAGTAGTATAGCCGACCCCGGGGAGCTGTTTTTT. The J gene is TRBJ2-2, the V gene TRBV19; no clear D. Germline V gene lookup returns CDR1 LNHDA and CDR2 SQIVND (reference sequence). Trimming took off 1 base at V and 6 bases at J, with 6 bases between the two ends. The length of the CDR3 is 13 residues.

The chain combines TRBV28 with TRBJ2-3; TRBD2 matches at 11 bases. The CDR3 is made up of 13 amino acids. Germline V gene data show CDR1 as MDHEN and CDR2 as SYDVKM. The V and J ends lost 10 bases and 9 bases, in that order; junction bases with no gene match: 9. The CDR3 reads CATTTSGAVTQYF. In DNA form, the CDR3 reads TGTGCCACGACGACTAGCGGGGCGGTGACGCAGTATTTT.

J is TRBJ1-5 and V is TRBV6-2 or TRBV6-3; D unclear. Germline V lookup: CDR1 MNHEY, CDR2 SVGEGT. V gave up 5 bases and J gave up 0 bases, with 8 bases separating them. The length of the CDR3 is 14 residues. The CDR3, as DNA: TGTGCCAGCAGTAGACGGTATAGCAATCAGCCCCAGCATTTT. It specifies CASSRRYSNQPQHF.

The chain combines TRBV9 with TRBJ2-3; 7 bases map to TRBD2. Germline V gives CDR1 SGDLS, CDR2 YYNGEE. This CDR3 has 13 amino acids. The trim removed 0 bases at V and 5 bases at J, leaving 0 bases unmatched. In DNA, the CDR3 is TGTGCCAGCAGCGTAGCGGGAGGAGATACGCAGTATTTT. It codes for CASSVAGGDTQYF.